These T cell receptor beta chains were read from a single sample in a study of blood T cells in healthy people across ages. TCRdb used MiXCR to reprocess the 5' RACE reads, holding one entry per CDR3 protein. The sample shows around 710,000 distinct CDR3 sequences, roughly 47% of them seen only once. The sample taken for sequencing was blood. Source of these receptors: a woman in her sixties or seventies in good health. Both conserved end residues are part of each CDR3. The D gene is left open where the match is weak. Not all rows give a size; the values are once, few, many and, for expanded clones, a class.

clone_size: few
d_call: -
j_call: TRBJ1-1
v_call: TRBV5-6
cdr3_nt: TGTGCCAGCAGCTTGATGGCCGGTGAAGCTTTCTTT
cdr3_aa: CASSLMAGEAFF

clone_size: -
d_call: TRBD1
j_call: TRBJ1-5
v_call: TRBV18
cdr3_nt: TGTGCCAGCTCACCACGACAGGGGGATGTAAGGCCCCAGCATTTT
cdr3_aa: CASSPRQGDVRPQHF

clone_size: many
d_call: TRBD1
j_call: TRBJ2-5
v_call: TRBV6-2/TRBV6-3
cdr3_nt: TGTGCCAGCACCCGTCAGGGGGAAGAGACCCAGTACTTC
cdr3_aa: CASTRQGEETQYF

clone_size: -
d_call: -
j_call: TRBJ2-1
v_call: TRBV7-2
cdr3_nt: TGTGCCAGCAGCCCGGGCCCGATTGCTGAGCAGTTCTTC
cdr3_aa: CASSPGPIAEQFF

clone_size: many
d_call: TRBD2
j_call: TRBJ2-7
v_call: TRBV28
cdr3_nt: TGTGCCAGCAGTCAACTAGCGGGAGCCGGCGAGCAGTACTTC
cdr3_aa: CASSQLAGAGEQYF

clone_size: -
d_call: -
j_call: TRBJ1-1
v_call: TRBV9
cdr3_nt: TGTGCCAGCAGCGTGGGGGAATTGGGCACTGAAGCTTTCTTT
cdr3_aa: CASSVGELGTEAFF

clone_size: -
d_call: -
j_call: TRBJ2-7
v_call: TRBV20-1
cdr3_nt: TGCAGTGCTCGGAGGGACCGCATGTACGAGCAGTACTTC
cdr3_aa: CSARRDRMYEQYF

clone_size: -
d_call: -
j_call: TRBJ1-5
v_call: TRBV20-1
cdr3_nt: TGCAGTGCTATGGAGGGGATGGGGCCCCAGCATTTT
cdr3_aa: CSAMEGMGPQHF

clone_size: -
d_call: -
j_call: TRBJ2-7
v_call: TRBV21-1
cdr3_nt: TGTGCCAGCAGCAATCCGGGAGGGCCCTCCTACGAGCAGTACTTC
cdr3_aa: CASSNPGGPSYEQYF

clone_size: -
d_call: TRBD1
j_call: TRBJ2-2
v_call: TRBV5-1
cdr3_nt: TGCGCCAGCAGCCCGACAGGGTTAATCACCGGGGAGCTGTTTTTT
cdr3_aa: CASSPTGLITGELFF

clone_size: few
d_call: -
j_call: TRBJ2-3
v_call: TRBV7-6
cdr3_nt: TGTGCCAGCAGCCCCACGGGCCCAGATACGCAGTATTTT
cdr3_aa: CASSPTGPDTQYF

clone_size: few
d_call: TRBD1
j_call: TRBJ2-7
v_call: TRBV20-1
cdr3_nt: TGCAGTGCTCCTCCCGGGACAGGGAGACACGAGCAGTACTTC
cdr3_aa: CSAPPGTGRHEQYF

clone_size: -
d_call: -
j_call: TRBJ1-3
v_call: TRBV7-2
cdr3_nt: TGTGCCAGCAGCCAGGCGGCAGGGTCCGGAAACACCATATATTTT
cdr3_aa: CASSQAAGSGNTIYF

clone_size: -
d_call: -
j_call: TRBJ1-2
v_call: TRBV5-1
cdr3_nt: TGCGCCAGCAGCTTGGACCCGGAGTTATATGGCGACACCTTC
cdr3_aa: CASSLDPELYGDTF

clone_size: -
d_call: TRBD1
j_call: TRBJ1-2
v_call: TRBV20-1
cdr3_nt: TGCAGTGCCAGACCGACAGGGGCTTCGGGCTACACCTTC
cdr3_aa: CSARPTGASGYTF

clone_size: -
d_call: -
j_call: TRBJ1-5
v_call: TRBV30
cdr3_nt: TGTGCCTGGAGTGTAAATGTTCGTCAGCCCCAGCATTTT
cdr3_aa: CAWSVNVRQPQHF

clone_size: many
d_call: TRBD2
j_call: TRBJ2-1
v_call: TRBV5-1
cdr3_nt: TGCGCCAGCAGCTTTTCAAGCGGGGGCATCAATGAGCAGTTCTTC
cdr3_aa: CASSFSSGGINEQFF

clone_size: -
d_call: -
j_call: TRBJ1-5
v_call: TRBV4-1
cdr3_nt: TGCGCCAGCAGCCAAAGGCGGGAGCCCCAGCATTTT
cdr3_aa: CASSQRREPQHF

clone_size: few
d_call: TRBD1
j_call: TRBJ2-3
v_call: TRBV20-1
cdr3_nt: TGCAGTGCCCGGACAGGTCCGAGCACAGATACGCAGTATTTT
cdr3_aa: CSARTGPSTDTQYF

clone_size: -
d_call: -
j_call: TRBJ2-5
v_call: TRBV7-2
cdr3_nt: TGTGCCAGCAGCCGGGAACCAGGGTCCGCCCGCAAGACCCAGTACTTC
cdr3_aa: CASSREPGSARKTQYF

clone_size: -
d_call: TRBD1
j_call: TRBJ1-4
v_call: TRBV6-5
cdr3_nt: TGTGCCAGCAGGGCTACAGGGGTTTATAATGAAAAACTGTTTTTT
cdr3_aa: CASRATGVYNEKLFF

clone_size: -
d_call: -
j_call: TRBJ1-1
v_call: TRBV25-1
cdr3_nt: TGTGCCAGCATGAGGCCCAGGGACACTGAAGCTTTCTTT
cdr3_aa: CASMRPRDTEAFF

clone_size: -
d_call: -
j_call: TRBJ2-3
v_call: TRBV29-1
cdr3_nt: TGCAGCGTCCCCACCGGAAGGGGCCCAGATACGCAGTATTTT
cdr3_aa: CSVPTGRGPDTQYF

clone_size: -
d_call: TRBD2
j_call: TRBJ2-7
v_call: TRBV20-1
cdr3_nt: TGCAGTGCTACAAATAGCGGGGGCAGCTCCTACGAGCAGTACTTC
cdr3_aa: CSATNSGGSSYEQYF

clone_size: few
d_call: -
j_call: TRBJ2-4
v_call: TRBV20-1
cdr3_nt: TGCAGTGCTAGAGATGCAGGGGATATGGCCAAAAACATTCAGTACTTC
cdr3_aa: CSARDAGDMAKNIQYF

clone_size: -
d_call: -
j_call: TRBJ1-1
v_call: TRBV5-1
cdr3_nt: TGCGCCAGCAGCTTGGCCGGAGGGGTTCAGTCTGAAGCTTTCTTT
cdr3_aa: CASSLAGGVQSEAFF

clone_size: many
d_call: TRBD1
j_call: TRBJ2-4
v_call: TRBV11-1
cdr3_nt: TGTGCCAGCAGCCCGGGACAGAAAAACATTCAGTACTTC
cdr3_aa: CASSPGQKNIQYF

clone_size: -
d_call: -
j_call: TRBJ2-3
v_call: TRBV15
cdr3_nt: TGTGCCACCAGCAGAGAAGTAACAGATACGCAGTATTTT
cdr3_aa: CATSREVTDTQYF

clone_size: -
d_call: -
j_call: TRBJ2-7
v_call: TRBV6-5
cdr3_nt: TGTGCCAGCAGTTCTATGGGACGGCCGCCCTCCTACGAGCAGTACTTC
cdr3_aa: CASSSMGRPPSYEQYF

clone_size: once
d_call: -
j_call: TRBJ2-7
v_call: TRBV20-1
cdr3_nt: TGCAGTGCTAGTGCCCCTCCCCAGGTCTACGAGCAGTACTTC
cdr3_aa: CSASAPPQVYEQYF

clone_size: -
d_call: -
j_call: TRBJ1-2
v_call: TRBV5-6
cdr3_nt: TGTGCCAGCAGCTTGTTGGGGGACTATGGCTACACCTTC
cdr3_aa: CASSLLGDYGYTF

clone_size: -
d_call: -
j_call: TRBJ2-5
v_call: TRBV6-2/TRBV6-3
cdr3_nt: TGTGCCAGCAGTCACCCGGAGACCCAGTACTTC
cdr3_aa: CASSHPETQYF

clone_size: few
d_call: -
j_call: TRBJ1-5
v_call: TRBV6-2/TRBV6-3
cdr3_nt: TGTGCCAGCAGCGCTCAGGACGGCTATAGCAATCAGCCCCAGCATTTT
cdr3_aa: CASSAQDGYSNQPQHF

clone_size: -
d_call: -
j_call: TRBJ2-3
v_call: TRBV11-2
cdr3_nt: TGTGCCAGCAGCAAACAGGAGGGCGGCTGGAGCACAGATACGCAGTATTTT
cdr3_aa: CASSKQEGGWSTDTQYF

clone_size: -
d_call: TRBD2
j_call: TRBJ2-1
v_call: TRBV4-3
cdr3_nt: TGCGCCAGCAGCCAAAATAGCGGGACTTACAATGAGCAGTTCTTC
cdr3_aa: CASSQNSGTYNEQFF

clone_size: -
d_call: -
j_call: TRBJ2-7
v_call: TRBV20-1
cdr3_nt: TGCAGTGCTAGTATTCAAGGGTTTGCGGACGAGCAGTACTTC
cdr3_aa: CSASIQGFADEQYF